The TCR beta chain described here comes from a study of blood T cell repertoires in COVID-19. Overall study context: Samples representing acute and convalescent COVID-19 were sourced from the United States, Italy and Spain. The analysed material was cDNA or gDNA that came from T cells, B-cell-depleted T cells, or PBMCs.

Per the study methods: Reference gene primer amplification yielded estimated nucleated cell counts. Clones were read by immunoSEQ multiplex PCR, and TCRdb kept only the in-frame ones, dropping some. V and J calls plus clone size are reproduced from that table; the DNA served to infer D and trimming. The data contain roughly 120,000 clones, roughly four fifths of them singletons. In Seattle, patients joined the study during active infection and were tracked longitudinally. This clonotype was obtained from an older man with COVID-19, enrolled during active disease. Sequenced: peripheral blood.

CDR3 in amino acids: CSFSASGSRADTQYF. CDR3 bases: TGCAGCTTCAGTGCGAGCGGGAGTCGGGCAGATACGCAGTATTTT. This sequence joins TRBV29-1 and TRBJ2-3; 8 positions agree with TRBD2. Germline assignment: CDR1 SQVTM and CDR2 ANQGSEA. V was pared by 8 bases and J by 4 bases, with 14 bases of the junction left unmatched. The CDR3 runs to 15 residues.